The 24 T cell receptor beta chains reported below all come from one sample, sequenced in a study of beta chain features in type 1 diabetes. Notes on the study in general: All four CD4+ subsets from Type 1 diabetes patients carried moderately but significantly shorter TCRB CDR3s.

These receptors have no known antigen. TCRB transcripts that were expressed got sequenced, as all of the isolated RNA had been reverse transcribed. Profiling relied on immunoSEQ multiplex PCR, and the TCRdb table lists in-frame clones only, not all of them. The sample has 300,000 or so clones; around 9% are singletons. The specimen sequenced was central memory CD4+ T cells from blood. These TCRs come from a man aged 25 to 40 with type 1 diabetes.

The chain links TRBV30 to TRBJ1-1; no definite D call. Trimming left V 3 bases short and J 2 bases short, with 4 bases between. CDR1 is GTSNPN and CDR2 is SVGIG in the germline V gene (reference sequence). The CDR3 extends over 11 amino acids. The CDR3 DNA is TGTGCCTGGAGATATAACACTGAAGCTTTCTTT. Its protein product is CAWRYNTEAFF.

This chain links TRBV7-9 with TRBJ1-1; D is ambiguous. There are 13 residues in the CDR3. The germline V gene encodes CDR1 SEHNR and CDR2 FQNEAQ (reference sequence). V lost 5 bases to trimming and J lost 3 bases, with 10 bases between them. CDR3 sequence reads: CASSPVADTEAFF. CDR3 nucleotide sequence: TGTGCCAGCAGCCCCGTAGCGGACACTGAAGCTTTCTTT.

Only a few counts were recorded for this clone. The rearrangement links TRBV5-1 to TRBJ2-4, with 8 nucleotides matching TRBD1. This CDR3 spans 16 amino acids. V dropped 4 bases and J dropped 5; count of bases not matched to a gene: 11. Per the germline V gene, CDR1 is SGHRS and CDR2 is YFSETQ. The CDR3 sequence is CASSPLLAGGQNIQYF. The CDR3, as DNA: TGCGCCAGCAGCCCCCTCCTGGCAGGGGGCCAAAACATTCAGTACTTC.

A note on this clone: Other DNA sequences in this sample translate to the same CDR3. J is TRBJ2-5 and V is TRBV6-5; D is unclear. Looked up from germline, CDR1 is MNHEY and CDR2 is SVGAGI. The CDR3 is 14 amino acids. V was cut by 9 bases and J by 2 bases, with 16 bases left in between. The CDR3 protein is CASRAPTDQETQYF. The CDR3 nucleotides read TGTGCCAGTCGGGCGCCGACTGATCAAGAGACCCAGTACTTC.

This clone was seen many times. The chain recombines TRBV7-9 with TRBJ2-5, with D hard to call. Germline assignment: CDR1 SEHNR and CDR2 FQNEAQ (reference sequence). This CDR3 spans 12 amino acids. The V end lost 8 bases, the J end lost 3 bases, and 10 bases lay between the germline ends. Here the CDR3 DNA reads TGTGCCAGCCAACCACCTGAAGAGACCCAGTACTTC. This encodes CASQPPEETQYF.

V and J are TRBV9 and TRBJ2-2; TRBD2 aligns across 13 bases. CDR3 size: 16 residues. CDR1 is SGDLS and CDR2 is YYNGEE in the germline V gene. Trimming cost V 7 bases and J 0 bases; bases outside gene matches: 3. CDR3 coding DNA: TGTGCCAGCGGGACTAGCGGGGTCCCGAACACCGGGGAGCTGTTTTTT. This encodes CASGTSGVPNTGELFF.

This chain links TRBV5-1 with TRBJ1-1, with unresolved D. Germline-derived CDR1 and CDR2 are SGHRS and YFSETQ. Trimming pared 6 bases from V and 1 base from J, leaving 19 bases between. The CDR3 is 16 amino acids. The CDR3 spells CASKGPGLRPNTEAFF. The DNA for the CDR3 is TGCGCCAGCAAAGGACCCGGTTTAAGGCCGAACACTGAAGCTTTCTTT.

V and J are TRBV7-2 and TRBJ2-5; the D gene is possibly TRBD1 (6 bases). V was pared by 3 bases and J by 1 base, with 9 bases between. Germline assignment: CDR1 SGHTA and CDR2 FQGNSA. The CDR3 runs to 14 residues. CDR3 nucleotide sequence: TGTGCCAGCAGCTTTTGGGGGCCCCAAGAGACCCAGTACTTC. This codes for CASSFWGPQETQYF.

The J gene is TRBJ1-1, the V gene TRBV7-9; no definite D call. This CDR3 contains 13 residues. CDR1 is SEHNR, CDR2 FQNEAQ, per germline (reference sequence). The ends were cut back, 5 bases at V and 5 bases at J, with 12 bases in the middle. The CDR3 loop is CASSPRPGTEAFF. The CDR3 nucleotides are TGTGCCAGCAGCCCCCGGCCTGGGACTGAAGCTTTCTTT.

This clone was detected only a few times. V is TRBV7-8 and J is TRBJ1-2; no firm D call. Trimming left V 6 bases short and J 4 bases short, with 9 bases between. This CDR3 contains 12 residues. CDR1 and CDR2 from the germline V gene are SGHVS and FQNEAQ. The CDR3 DNA sequence: TGTGCCAGCAGTCAGACGACCTATGGCTACACCTTC. It is translated as CASSQTTYGYTF.

This clone has only a few counts. The rearrangement joins TRBV7-9 to TRBJ2-5; the D gene is possibly TRBD2 (5 bases). Germline CDR1 reads SEHNR; CDR2 reads FQNEAQ (reference sequence). This CDR3 has 12 amino acids. V was clipped by 1 base and J by 9 bases, with 9 bases between them. The CDR3: CASSLGLAPQYF. CDR3 bases: TGTGCCAGCAGCTTAGGGCTAGCCCCCCAGTACTTC.

The chain carries TRBV2 and TRBJ1-6; the D is unclear. Per the germline V gene, CDR1 is SNHLY and CDR2 is FYNNEI. V was clipped by 7 bases and J by 9 bases, with 13 bases between them. The CDR3 totals 13 residues. The CDR3: CASTDTMGSPLHF. Written as DNA, the CDR3 is TGTGCCAGCACCGATACAATGGGTTCACCCCTCCACTTT. The full variable domain, with the rest looked up from reference TRBV2 and TRBJ1-6, is EPEVTQTPSHQVTQMGQEVILRCVPISNHLYFYWYRQILGQKVEFLVSFYNNEISEKSEIFDDQFSVERPDGSNFTLKIRSTKLEDSAMYFCASTDTMGSPLHFGNGTRLTVT.

This sequence joins TRBV7-2 and TRBJ1-2, with TRBD1 identical over 9 bases. V was pared by 5 bases and J by 10 bases, with 11 bases of the junction left unmatched. The CDR3 sequence is 14 residues long. In germline, CDR1 is SGHTA, CDR2 FQGNSA. The CDR3 loop reads CASSQWGQGNFYTF. CDR3 in DNA: TGTGCCAGCAGCCAGTGGGGACAGGGCAATTTCTACACCTTC.

There are a few counts of this clone. Other DNA variants within this sample encode the same CDR3. The rearrangement links TRBV9 to TRBJ2-3; no clear D gene. CDR1 is SGDLS and CDR2 is YYNGEE in the germline V gene. The V gene lost 2 bases and the J gene lost 2 bases, with 9 bases spanning the gap. The CDR3 spans 14 residues. CDR3 in amino acids: CASSVEGFTDTQYF. The CDR3 bases are TGTGCCAGCAGCGTGGAAGGATTCACAGATACGCAGTATTTT.

This clone was counted between two and nine times. The chain recombines TRBV6-1 with TRBJ2-5, with D hard to call. Germline CDR1 and CDR2: MNHNS and SASEGT. V lost 5 bases, J lost 0 bases, and 10 bases lay in between. The CDR3 spans 14 residues. The CDR3 protein is CASSPDEYQETQYF. The CDR3 DNA reads as TGTGCCAGCAGTCCCGACGAGTACCAAGAGACCCAGTACTTC.

This clone was observed at least ten times. The chain combines TRBV28 with TRBJ2-7, with 7 bases fitting TRBD1. Germline CDR1 reads MDHEN; CDR2 reads SYDVKM. V gave up 6 bases and J gave up 3 bases; unmatched junction bases: 11. CDR3 length: 15 amino acids. DNA for the CDR3: TGTGCCAGCAGCCCCGCAGGGGGACGGAACTACGAGCAGTACTTC. This sequence encodes CASSPAGGRNYEQYF.

Written as DNA, the CDR3 is TGTGCCAGCAGGCGGGTTCCGGGACTAGCGGATCAAGAGACCCAGTACTTC. As protein: CASRRVPGLADQETQYF. The J gene is TRBJ2-5, the V gene TRBV27; TRBD2 aligns across 11 bases. With 6 bases clipped from V and 2 bases from J, the junction kept 11 bases outside the gene matches. Germline V gene lookup returns CDR1 MNHEY and CDR2 SMNVEV (reference sequence). This CDR3 has 17 amino acids.

The chain has TRBV9 and TRBJ2-1, with TRBD2 matching 13 bases. CDR1 is SGDLS, CDR2 YYNGEE, per germline. This CDR3 contains 15 residues. V lost 4 bases to trimming and J lost 6 bases; unmatched junction nucleotides: 4. The CDR3 is CASSLGTSGVNEQFF. CDR3 DNA: TGTGCCAGCAGCCTAGGGACTAGCGGGGTCAATGAGCAGTTCTTC.

This clone was seen more than once but under ten times. This chain connects TRBV7-2 to TRBJ2-1, with D perhaps TRBD1 or TRBD2 (5 bases each). Germline V gives CDR1 SGHTA, CDR2 FQGNSA. The V end was cut by 3 bases, the J end by 13 bases, with 10 bases between. The CDR3 is 11 amino acids. For the CDR3, the DNA is TGTGCCAGCAGCTTCGAGGGGACCCAGTTCTTC. It specifies CASSFEGTQFF.

This clone was counted a few times. The chain joins TRBV5-1 to TRBJ2-2; D remains ambiguous. The germline V gene has CDR1 SGHRS and CDR2 YFSETQ. The germline V and J ends were trimmed by 4 bases and 0 bases, with 7 bases remaining between them. The CDR3 spans 14 residues. The CDR3 spells CASSDQSNTGELFF. Written as DNA, the CDR3 is TGCGCCAGCAGCGACCAGTCGAACACCGGGGAGCTGTTTTTT.

This clone was seen a few times. The same CDR3 is also encoded by other DNA sequences in this sample. The J gene is TRBJ2-5, the V gene TRBV7-2; TRBD1 agrees at 11 bases. Germline assignment: CDR1 SGHTA and CDR2 FQGNSA. The CDR3 extends over 16 amino acids. Unmatched junction bases numbered 5, after V lost 1 base and J lost 4 bases. The CDR3, as DNA: TGTGCCAGCAGCTTAGGGTCCGGGACAGGGGGAGAGACCCAGTACTTC. Translating gives CASSLGSGTGGETQYF.

This clone came up a few times. CDR3 sequence: CASSGSSGANVLTF. CDR3 DNA: TGCGCCAGCAGCGGATCCTCTGGGGCCAACGTCCTGACTTTC. This chain uses TRBV5-1 with TRBJ2-6; D gene ambiguous. V lost 4 bases to trimming and J lost 0 bases, with 5 bases between them. Germline V gives CDR1 SGHRS, CDR2 YFSETQ. The CDR3 runs to 14 residues.

J is TRBJ2-3 and V is TRBV4-3; 10 bases are shared with TRBD2. The CDR3 has 20 residues. V gave up 3 bases and J gave up 6 bases; unmatched junction bases: 21. Germline V CDR1 and CDR2: LGHNA, YSLEER. CDR3 sequence (DNA): TGCGCCAGCAGCCAGCGACAATCGGGAGCGGGAGGGGGGGCAACGGATACGCAGTATTTT. Translating it yields CASSQRQSGAGGGATDTQYF.

This sequence joins TRBV30 and TRBJ2-5; 13 bases are shared with TRBD2. V shed 1 base and J 5 bases; nucleotides not matched to a gene: 10. Germline loops: CDR1 GTSNPN, CDR2 SVGIG (reference sequence). CDR3 size: 17 residues. CDR3 loop: CAWSEGTSGGAEETQYF. The DNA for the CDR3 is TGTGCCTGGAGTGAGGGAACTAGCGGGGGGGCGGAGGAGACCCAGTACTTC. The complete variable domain, with remaining parts taken from reference TRBV30 and TRBJ2-5, reads SQTIHQWPATLVQPVGSPLSLECTVEGTSNPNLYWYRQAAGRGLQLLFYSVGIGQISSEVPQNLSASRPQDRQFILSSKKLLLSDSGFYLCAWSEGTSGGAEETQYFGPGTRLLVL.